This entry lists 27 T cell receptor beta chains sequenced from one sample in a study of blood T cells in healthy people across ages. The use of a sample-barcoded 5' primer and a J-beta primer mix characterized a second PCR of 7 to 11 cycles. Using its own MiXCR run on the 5' RACE reads, TCRdb lists one record per CDR3 protein. The data show hundreds of thousands of distinct CDR3 sequences, around 49% seen once. Material: blood. All receptors derive from a man under 40 in good health.

This clonotype has only a few counts. This chain connects TRBV4-1 to TRBJ2-7; D may be TRBD2 (5 bases). Between the trimmed V and J ends, which lost 1 base and 1 base, there was a span of 11 bases. This CDR3 contains 15 residues. Germline assignment: CDR1 MGHRA and CDR2 YSYEKL. The DNA of the CDR3 is TGCGCCAGCAGCCAAGTGCGAGCGGAGTCCTACGAGCAGTACTTC. The encoded protein is CASSQVRAESYEQYF.

In this sample, this clonotype turned up many times. The rearrangement uses TRBV2 and TRBJ2-7, with D perhaps matching TRBD2 (5 bases). Germline V gene sequence: CDR1 SNHLY, CDR2 FYNNEI. V was pared by 4 bases and J by 5 bases, with 12 bases between. The CDR3 runs to 13 residues. DNA for the CDR3: TGTGCCAGCAGTGGCGGGTCAGTCCACGAGCAGTACTTC. It translates to CASSGGSVHEQYF.

This chain connects TRBV2 to TRBJ1-5; D might be TRBD1 (5 bases). V dropped 8 bases and J dropped 4 bases, with 15 bases sitting between them. The V gene's germline CDR1 is SNHLY and CDR2 FYNNEI. The CDR3 length is 14 residues. CDR3 sequence reads: CASGGAGLNQPQHF. The CDR3 DNA sequence: TGTGCCAGCGGCGGGGCAGGGCTTAATCAGCCCCAGCATTTT.

The chain has TRBV4-3 and TRBJ1-1, with D hard to call. With 3 bases removed from V and 1 base from J, the gap between germline ends came to 18 bases. Per the germline V gene, CDR1 is LGHNA and CDR2 is YSLEER. The CDR3 contains 17 residues. CDR3 coding DNA: TGCGCCAGCAGCCAGTCATCGGCGGGCCCATCGAACACTGAAGCTTTCTTT. Translation gives CASSQSSAGPSNTEAFF.

This chain joins TRBV18 and TRBJ1-1; 10 nucleotides agree with TRBD1. The CDR3 loop spans 15 amino acids. V trimming: 6 bases; J trimming: 4 bases; junction bases outside the gene matches: 8. Germline CDR1 and CDR2: KGHSH and LQKENI. In nucleotides, the CDR3 is TGTGCCAGCTCGACAGGGGGCCCCACCGGCACTGAAGCTTTCTTT. Translated: CASSTGGPTGTEAFF.

The genes are TRBV7-3 and TRBJ2-5; D may correspond to TRBD1 or TRBD2 (5 bases each). Trimming took off 2 bases at V and 2 bases at J, with 12 bases between the two ends. Germline V CDR1 and CDR2: SGHTA, FQGTGA. The CDR3 has 15 amino acids. The CDR3 region is CASSLLSGRQETQYF. The CDR3 nucleotides read TGTGCCAGCAGCTTATTATCGGGACGGCAAGAGACCCAGTACTTC.

The chain carries TRBV7-3 and TRBJ2-3; D is possibly TRBD1 (6 bases). The V end lost 1 base, the J end lost 6 bases, and 14 bases lay between the germline ends. The CDR3 runs 15 residues. The germline V gene has CDR1 SGHTA and CDR2 FQGTGA. The CDR3 region is CASSLSLNRVDTQYF. DNA of the CDR3: TGTGCCAGCAGCTTAAGCCTCAACAGGGTTGATACGCAGTATTTT.

The rearrangement uses TRBV28 and TRBJ2-7; 9 bases match TRBD1. The V and J ends lost 8 bases and 7 bases, in that order; junction bases with no gene match: 9. Germline V CDR1 and CDR2: MDHEN, SYDVKM. The CDR3 has 13 residues. CDR3 nucleotide sequence: TGTGCCAGCCTGAAACAGGGGGCGCGAGAGCAGTACTTC. It encodes CASLKQGAREQYF.

The chain links TRBV20-1 to TRBJ1-4; D is undetermined. This CDR3 is 12 amino acids long. The germline V and J ends were trimmed by 1 base and 8 bases, with 8 bases remaining between them. The V gene's germline CDR1 is DFQATT and CDR2 SNEGSKA (reference sequence). The CDR3 protein is CSARGDTEKLFF. CDR3 bases: TGCAGTGCTAGAGGAGACACCGAAAAACTGTTTTTT.

The chain is built from TRBV4-2 and TRBJ2-5; D remains unclear. The last part of the DNA fits TRBJ2-7 better; the J call may be wrong. The CDR3 covers 13 residues. The germline V gene has CDR1 LGHNA and CDR2 YNFKEQ. The CDR3 nucleotides read TGTGCCAGCAGCCAAGCGGACGCCTACGAGCAGTACTTC. Translated: CASSQADAYEQYF.

The rearrangement links TRBV18 to TRBJ1-2; TRBD1 matches at 8 bases. V was clipped by 2 bases and J by 6 bases; unmatched bases: 14. Germline CDR1 reads KGHSH; CDR2 reads LQKENI. The CDR3 has 17 amino acids. CDR3 in DNA: TGTGCCAGCTCACCATCCACTCACATCGGACAGGGTGATGGCTACACCTTC. It yields the protein CASSPSTHIGQGDGYTF.

This chain joins TRBV10-3 and TRBJ2-2; 7 bases agree with TRBD1. V was clipped by 10 bases and J by 6 bases; unmatched bases: 8. In germline, CDR1 is ENHRY, CDR2 SYGVKD. CDR3 size: 13 residues. The CDR3 reads CASYAQGSGELFF. The CDR3 nucleotides are TGTGCCAGCTATGCACAGGGGTCCGGGGAGCTGTTTTTT.

The chain employs TRBV6-2 or TRBV6-3 and TRBJ2-1; the match to TRBD1 covers 8 bases. CDR3 size: 16 residues. Per germline, CDR1 MNHEY and CDR2 SVGEGT. The V gene end was trimmed by 2 bases and the J gene end by 4 bases; junction bases not matched to a gene: 7. The chain's CDR3 is CASSYGGQGAYNEQFF. The DNA of the CDR3 is TGTGCCAGCAGTTACGGAGGGCAGGGGGCATACAATGAGCAGTTCTTC.

The chain combines TRBV29-1 with TRBJ2-1; TRBD2 agrees at 14 bases. Germline V CDR1 and CDR2: SQVTM, ANQGSEA. This CDR3 region has 15 residues. V shed 6 bases and J 5 bases; nucleotides not matched to a gene: 6. The CDR3 sequence is CSVRTSGGSNNEQFF. CDR3 in DNA: TGCAGCGTCCGGACTAGCGGGGGGAGTAACAATGAGCAGTTCTTC.

In this sample, this clonotype turned up a few times. The V and J genes are TRBV28 and TRBJ2-7; possibly TRBD1 for D (6 bases). The germline CDR1 and CDR2 sequences are MDHEN and SYDVKM. The CDR3 contains 14 residues. Trimming left V 7 bases short and J 2 bases short, with 15 bases between. CDR3: CASISTGPAYEQYF. In nucleotides, the CDR3 is TGTGCCAGCATCTCGACAGGACCTGCCTACGAGCAGTACTTC.

This clonotype came up a few times. V is TRBV2 and J is TRBJ1-4; D remains unclear. V lost 1 base and J 8 bases, leaving 11 bases between the germline ends. The CDR3 covers 14 residues. CDR1 and CDR2 from the germline V gene are SNHLY and FYNNEI. The CDR3 loop reads CASSEGRPREKLFF. The CDR3 DNA is TGTGCCAGCAGTGAAGGCAGGCCTAGAGAAAAACTGTTTTTT.

The rearrangement joins TRBV2 to TRBJ2-1, with D maybe TRBD1 (5 bases). From germline, CDR1 is SNHLY and CDR2 FYNNEI. V gave up 1 base and J gave up 3 bases, with 7 bases separating them. The CDR3 contains 14 residues. The CDR3 DNA reads TGTGCCAGCAGTGAAGAGGGGTACTACAATGAGCAGTTCTTC. Translated, it gives CASSEEGYYNEQFF. The full variable domain, rest sourced from reference TRBV2 and TRBJ2-1, is EPEVTQTPSHQVTQMGQEVILRCVPISNHLYFYWYRQILGQKVEFLVSFYNNEISEKSEIFDDQFSVERPDGSNFTLKIRSTKLEDSAMYFCASSEEGYYNEQFFGPGTRLTVL.

The chain combines TRBV2 with TRBJ1-2; 9 bases fit TRBD1. Trimming at V came to 4 bases and at J to 7 bases, leaving 7 bases not matched to a gene. CDR1 and CDR2 (germline): SNHLY, FYNNEI. This CDR3 has 14 amino acids. CDR3 DNA: TGTGCCAGCAGTGGCGGGACAGGGATCTCTGGCTACACCTTC. This gives the protein CASSGGTGISGYTF.

The sample holds a few counts of this clonotype. The chain joins TRBV4-2 to TRBJ2-5; TRBD2 aligns across 9 bases. Germline values: CDR1 LGHNA, CDR2 YNFKEQ. The CDR3 length is 17 residues. The trim removed 2 bases at V and 2 bases at J, leaving 9 bases unmatched. CDR3 nucleotides: TGTGCCAGCAGCCAAAGTACTCCTAGCGGGGCTCAAGAGACCCAGTACTTC. Translating gives CASSQSTPSGAQETQYF.

V and J are TRBV3-1 and TRBJ2-4; D unresolved. Trimming stripped 0 bases from V and 0 bases from J, with 12 bases between. This CDR3 contains 17 residues. From germline, CDR1 is LGHDT and CDR2 YNNKEL (reference sequence). DNA of the CDR3: TGTGCCAGCAGCCAAGATTCTATAGGATTAGCCAAAAACATTCAGTACTTC. Residues: CASSQDSIGLAKNIQYF.

The chain carries TRBV5-1 and TRBJ2-3; D is perhaps TRBD1 or TRBD2 (5 bases each). The V end lost 6 bases, the J end lost 0 bases, and 14 bases lay between the germline ends. The CDR3 spans 15 residues. Germline V gene data show CDR1 as SGHRS and CDR2 as YFSETQ. Written as DNA, the CDR3 is TGCGCCAGCATTCGGGACCCTATTAGCACAGATACGCAGTATTTT. Translated: CASIRDPISTDTQYF.

About this clonotype itself: The germline gene is not matched at one end of the junction; a read error may be the cause. The V gene is TRBV27, the J gene TRBJ1-4, with 7 nucleotides matching TRBD1. Per the germline V gene, CDR1 is MNHEY and CDR2 is SMNVEV (reference sequence). The length of the CDR3 is 18 residues. CDR3 residues: CASSPLRQGYRTNEKLYF. The DNA for the CDR3 is TGTGCCAGCAGTCCCCTCAGACAGGGATATCGGACTAATGAAAAACTGTATTTT.

This clonotype was recorded a few times. The J gene is TRBJ2-1, the V gene TRBV12-3 or TRBV12-4, with 8 bases matching TRBD2. This CDR3 has 16 residues. V gave up 10 bases and J gave up 2 bases; unmatched junction bases: 13. Here the CDR3 reads CATILEAGGPYNEQFF. The DNA of the CDR3 is TGTGCCACCATATTGGAGGCGGGGGGCCCCTACAATGAGCAGTTCTTC.

This clonotype was seen a handful of times. The rearrangement links TRBV5-1 to TRBJ1-4; 7 bases are shared with TRBD1. Germline V CDR1 and CDR2: SGHRS, YFSETQ. The CDR3 loop spans 15 amino acids. J lost 3 bases, V lost 1 base, and 3 bases had no gene match. The CDR3 region has the DNA TGCGCCAGCAGCTTGTTGGGACAGTCTAATGAAAAACTGTTTTTT. Encoded protein: CASSLLGQSNEKLFF.

The chain carries TRBV6-5 and TRBJ1-4; D may be TRBD1 (6 bases). This CDR3 is built from 15 residues. Germline CDR1 is MNHEY and CDR2 is SVGAGI. The V and J ends lost 6 bases and 6 bases respectively, with 17 bases between them. This CDR3 is CASRSLGAGDEKLFF. CDR3 in DNA: TGTGCCAGCAGATCCCTGGGGGCGGGGGATGAAAAACTGTTTTTT.

The genes are TRBV5-1 and TRBJ1-2, with D tentatively TRBD1 (5 bases). CDR3 size: 13 residues. V lost 4 bases and J 8 bases, leaving 15 bases between the germline ends. Germline V gene sequence: CDR1 SGHRS, CDR2 YFSETQ. DNA of the CDR3: TGCGCCAGCAGCGACCGGGAGCGGGACGGCTACACCTTC. This codes for CASSDRERDGYTF.

This chain uses TRBV12-3 or TRBV12-4 with TRBJ2-1; 14 nucleotides agree with TRBD2. The V and J ends lost 5 bases and 8 bases, in that order; junction bases with no gene match: 5. The CDR3 spans 15 residues. The CDR3 region is CASSASGLAGDEQFF. The CDR3 DNA reads TGTGCCAGCAGTGCATCGGGACTAGCGGGGGATGAGCAGTTCTTC.